Shown below are 30 T cell receptor beta chains from a single sample sequenced in a study of blood T cell repertoires in COVID-19. Data came from immunoSEQ multiplex PCR; TCRdb stores just in-frame clones and leaves some out. The table has under 300,000 clones, 82% seen once. Sequencing was performed on peripheral blood. These receptors were taken from a woman older than 75 with active or convalescent COVID-19.

The rearrangement joins TRBV30 to TRBJ1-6; weak D call: TRBD1 (5 bases). The ends were cut back, 4 bases at V and 10 bases at J, with 17 bases in the middle. Germline V lookup: CDR1 GTSNPN, CDR2 SVGIG (reference sequence). The CDR3 has 14 residues. This chain's CDR3 is CAWIDTGRVSPLHF. DNA for the CDR3: TGTGCCTGGATTGATACGGGCAGGGTATCACCCCTCCACTTT.

The V call is TRBV6-6, the J call TRBJ1-2; D may be TRBD1 (5 bases). Germline CDR1 MNHNY, CDR2 SVGAGI (reference sequence). The CDR3 has 13 amino acids. V gave up 7 bases and J gave up 8 bases, with 17 bases separating them. The CDR3 here is CASTHDRGPGYTF. CDR3 coding DNA: TGTGCCAGCACCCATGACAGAGGCCCCGGCTACACCTTC.

The V and J genes are TRBV5-4 and TRBJ1-1; a possible D gene is TRBD1 (5 bases). The V end was cut by 1 base, the J end by 0 bases, with 7 bases between. The V gene's germline CDR1 is SGHNT and CDR2 YYREEE (reference sequence). CDR3 length equals 14 residues. The CDR3 DNA follows: TGTGCCAGCAGCTTGCAGGGCATGAACACTGAAGCTTTCTTT. It codes for CASSLQGMNTEAFF.

V usage is TRBV6-5 and J usage is TRBJ2-1, with 7 bases aligning to TRBD2. The germline CDR1 and CDR2 sequences are MNHEY and SVGAGI. This CDR3 is 13 amino acids long. V trimming: 7 bases; J trimming: 6 bases; junction bases outside the gene matches: 6. In nucleotides, the CDR3 is TGTGCCAGCAAAGTGGGACTACCCAATGAGCAGTTCTTC. It encodes CASKVGLPNEQFF.

This chain links TRBV7-9 with TRBJ2-3; the match to TRBD2 covers 7 bases. The CDR3 loop spans 14 amino acids. The germline CDR1 and CDR2 sequences are SEHNR and FQNEAQ (reference sequence). The V segment lost 7 bases and the J segment 5 bases; nucleotides outside the gene matches: 9. CDR3 DNA: TGTGCCAGCACCTCGTGGGGAGGGCTAGATACGCAGTATTTT. The encoded protein is CASTSWGGLDTQYF.

This clone turned up a few times. V is TRBV5-1 and J is TRBJ1-5, with D perhaps matching TRBD1 (5 bases). Trimming removed 4 bases at V and 3 bases at J, with 11 bases between. From germline, CDR1 is SGHRS and CDR2 YFSETQ. The CDR3 extends over 14 amino acids. The CDR3: CASSPDSINQPQHF. The CDR3 region has the DNA TGCGCCAGCAGCCCTGACAGCATCAATCAGCCCCAGCATTTT.

This clone was detected once. The J gene is TRBJ1-1, the V gene TRBV11-2; D remains ambiguous. The germline V gene has CDR1 SGHAT and CDR2 FQNNGV. V was clipped by 2 bases and J by 3 bases, with 7 bases between them. This CDR3 has 13 amino acids. Here the CDR3 reads CASSLQSYTEAFF. The CDR3 DNA reads TGTGCCAGCAGCTTACAATCATACACTGAAGCTTTCTTT.

The chain uses TRBV19 and TRBJ2-3; D gene unclear. Germline V gene lookup returns CDR1 LNHDA and CDR2 SQIVND (reference sequence). Trimming removed 6 bases from V and 0 bases from J, with 7 bases in between. There are 13 residues in the CDR3. CDR3 region: CASSRLSTDTQYF. Here the CDR3 DNA reads TGTGCCAGTAGCAGGCTTAGCACAGATACGCAGTATTTT.

The table lists this clone with a count of one. The chain has TRBV12-3 or TRBV12-4 and TRBJ2-5, with D possibly matching TRBD1 (6 bases). The CDR3 loop spans 12 amino acids. V lost 6 bases, J lost 3 bases, and 8 bases lay in between. This CDR3 is CASRRQEETQYF. The CDR3 DNA is TGTGCCAGCAGACGACAGGAAGAGACCCAGTACTTC.

This chain links TRBV5-1 with TRBJ2-3, with unresolved D. The length of the CDR3 is 13 residues. In germline, CDR1 is SGHRS, CDR2 YFSETQ. V was pared by 1 base and J by 4 bases, with 7 bases between. CDR3 nucleotide sequence: TGCGCCAGCAGCTTGCCCGGTTCAGATACGCAGTATTTT. Its translation: CASSLPGSDTQYF.

The genes are TRBV5-1 and TRBJ2-5, with 15 bases identical to TRBD2. The CDR3 extends over 16 amino acids. The trim removed 4 bases at V and 6 bases at J, leaving 7 bases unmatched. The germline V gene has CDR1 SGHRS and CDR2 YFSETQ. The CDR3 DNA is TGCGCCAGCAGCATTGGGACTAGCGGGGGGAGGCAGACCCAGTACTTC. Amino acids: CASSIGTSGGRQTQYF.

Note on this clone: Other DNA sequences within the sample encode an identical CDR3. The chain combines TRBV5-4 with TRBJ2-7, with 8 positions matching TRBD2. Germline V gene lookup returns CDR1 SGHNT and CDR2 YYREEE (reference sequence). Trimming at V came to 7 bases and at J to 1 base, leaving 25 bases not matched to a gene. The CDR3 contains 20 residues. The CDR3, as DNA: TGTGCCAGCCGGGGGGGCGGGCGTAGCGGGCTTTCTAGGGGGTCCTACGAGCAGTACTTC. Translation: CASRGGGRSGLSRGSYEQYF.

The chain links TRBV7-9 to TRBJ2-7, with a possible D match to TRBD2 (5 bases). The germline gives CDR1 SEHNR, CDR2 FQNEAQ (reference sequence). The CDR3 is 13 amino acids. The V end was cut by 4 bases, the J end by 7 bases, with 14 bases between. Written as DNA, the CDR3 is TGTGCCAGCAGCTCGAACGGCGGGCAGGAGCAGTACTTC. Its protein is CASSSNGGQEQYF.

CDR3 sequence reads: CATRLRNTGELFF. Here the CDR3 DNA reads TGTGCCACCCGGTTACGGAACACCGGGGAGCTGTTTTTT. V gene TRBV24-1 combines with J gene TRBJ2-2; D gene unclear. V lost 9 bases, J lost 1 base, and 8 bases lay in between. This CDR3 is 13 amino acids long. Germline CDR1 reads KGHDR; CDR2 reads SFDVKD.

This clone was found a few times. The DNA of the CDR3 is TGTGCCAGCTCGGGGGGTGCAGTCTACAATGAGCAGTTCTTC. It specifies CASSGGAVYNEQFF. V usage is TRBV18 and J usage is TRBJ2-1; TRBD2 is a possible D gene (6 bases). The germline V gene encodes CDR1 KGHSH and CDR2 LQKENI. The V gene lost 6 bases and the J gene lost 3 bases, with 12 bases spanning the gap. The CDR3 extends over 14 amino acids.

CDR3 sequence reads: CASSSQGGGQETQYF. The DNA for the CDR3 is TGCGCCAGCAGCTCACAGGGGGGGGGCCAAGAGACCCAGTACTTC. The V call is TRBV5-1, the J call TRBJ2-5; possibly TRBD1 for D (8 bases). Germline-derived CDR1 and CDR2 are SGHRS and YFSETQ. This CDR3 region has 15 residues. V gave up 3 bases and J gave up 1 base, with 13 bases separating them.

The gene calls are TRBV3-1 (or the pseudogene TRBV3-2) and TRBJ2-7, with 10 bases fitting TRBD2. The V gene's germline CDR1 is LGHDT and CDR2 YNNKEL (reference sequence). J gave up 3 bases and V 4 bases, and 15 bases lay outside the gene matches. The CDR3 runs 18 residues. The CDR3 region is CASSLPSSDSGGFYEQYF. The CDR3 nucleotides read TGTGCCAGCAGCCTACCCAGCTCAGATAGCGGGGGGTTCTACGAGCAGTACTTC.

This clone was observed once. This same CDR3 is encoded by further DNA sequences in the sample. The V call is TRBV20-1, the J call TRBJ1-1; D not certain. This CDR3 spans 11 amino acids. Germline V gene sequence: CDR1 DFQATT, CDR2 SNEGSKA (reference sequence). Trimming pared 7 bases from V and 6 bases from J, leaving 12 bases between. The CDR3 loop reads CSGLKMSEAFF. DNA of the CDR3: TGCAGTGGACTTAAAATGTCTGAAGCTTTCTTT.

The chain has TRBV5-6 and TRBJ1-2; 9 nucleotides align to TRBD1. V dropped 4 bases and J dropped 3; count of bases not matched to a gene: 10. CDR1 and CDR2 from the germline V gene are SGHDT and YYEEEE. The CDR3 spans 16 residues. CDR3 sequence reads: CASSQGTGGSHYGYTF. In DNA, the CDR3 is TGTGCCAGCAGCCAGGGAACAGGGGGCTCCCACTATGGCTACACCTTC.

For the CDR3, the DNA is TGTGCCAGCAGCTTGCTAGCGGGCCAAAGGGGGACCCAGTACTTC. Translated: CASSLLAGQRGTQYF. V usage is TRBV27 and J usage is TRBJ2-5; TRBD2 agrees at 8 bases. Germline CDR1 reads MNHEY; CDR2 reads SMNVEV (reference sequence). The CDR3 runs to 15 residues. Losses at the gene ends were 6 bases for V and 7 bases for J; bases not matched to a gene: 13.

The chain has TRBV30 and TRBJ2-1; D possibly corresponds to TRBD1 (6 bases). V was trimmed by 2 bases and J by 6 bases, leaving 8 bases between them. The CDR3 is 12 amino acids. Looked up from germline, CDR1 is GTSNPN and CDR2 is SVGIG (reference sequence). CDR3 in amino acids: CAWSKQGNEQFF. CDR3 bases: TGTGCCTGGAGTAAACAGGGCAATGAGCAGTTCTTC.

This clone was detected only once. The chain recombines TRBV6-5 with TRBJ2-1; D ambiguous. Germline-derived CDR1 and CDR2 are MNHEY and SVGAGI. The CDR3 spans 13 residues. V was clipped by 7 bases and J by 3 bases, with 10 bases between them. For the CDR3, the DNA is TGTGCCAGCATGAGAGGAATCTACAATGAGCAGTTCTTC. Residues: CASMRGIYNEQFF.

The V gene is TRBV5-4, the J gene TRBJ2-1; 7 nucleotides agree with TRBD2. The CDR3 runs to 17 residues. V dropped 0 bases and J dropped 2; count of bases not matched to a gene: 8. CDR1 SGHNT and CDR2 YYREEE come from the germline V gene (reference sequence). CDR3 in amino acids: CASSLAGGGAAYNEQFF. For the CDR3, the DNA is TGTGCCAGCAGCTTGGCCGGCGGGGGTGCCGCCTACAATGAGCAGTTCTTC.

The chain joins TRBV6-5 to TRBJ1-2; maybe TRBD1 (5 bases). CDR3 length: 13 amino acids. V was shortened by 6 bases and J by 0 bases, with 8 bases between the two germline ends. Germline V gives CDR1 MNHEY, CDR2 SVGAGI. CDR3 residues: CASRQVANYGYTF. The CDR3 bases are TGTGCCAGCAGACAGGTAGCTAACTATGGCTACACCTTC.

For this clone: The CDR3 does not close with the conserved phenylalanine or tryptophan, likely indicating a read error. No DNA is shown, since the ends of the CDR3 on it are uncertain; the CDR3 is the one TCRdb lists. The rearrangement links TRBV2 to TRBJ1-1; TRBD1, the table's D call, was not compared with the DNA. From germline, CDR1 is SNHLY and CDR2 FYNNEI. The CDR3 is made up of 14 amino acids, end residues included. This CDR3 reads CASRRSGTGYSSRI.

The chain uses TRBV6-1 and TRBJ2-2; tentatively, D is TRBD2 (6 bases). This CDR3 is 14 amino acids long. With 4 bases removed from V and 7 bases from J, the gap between germline ends came to 13 bases. The germline CDR1 and CDR2 sequences are MNHNS and SASEGT. The chain's CDR3 is CASSAGVSGGELFF. The DNA of the CDR3 is TGTGCCAGCAGTGCGGGAGTCAGCGGCGGGGAGCTGTTTTTT.

This clone was detected only a few times. The chain combines TRBV15 with TRBJ2-2, with a tentative D call TRBD1 (5 bases). The CDR3 extends over 15 amino acids. V was shortened by 0 bases and J by 4 bases, with 9 bases between the two germline ends. Germline CDR1 LNHNV, CDR2 YYDKDF (reference sequence). CDR3 protein: CATSRERTTTGELFF. CDR3 in DNA: TGTGCCACCAGCAGAGAACGGACAACCACCGGGGAGCTGTTTTTT.

The chain recombines TRBV15 with TRBJ1-4, with 12 bases identical to TRBD1. Trimming at V came to 1 base and at J to 6 bases, leaving 3 bases not matched to a gene. From germline, CDR1 is LNHNV and CDR2 YYDKDF (reference sequence). This CDR3 comprises 16 residues. CDR3 region: CATSRGGTGGHEKLFF. The CDR3, as DNA: TGTGCCACCAGCAGAGGAGGGACAGGGGGCCATGAAAAACTGTTTTTT.

The chain is built from TRBV6-5 and TRBJ1-2; no firm D call. CDR3 length: 15 residues. V was clipped by 7 bases and J by 0 bases, with 15 bases between them. The germline CDR1 and CDR2 sequences are MNHEY and SVGAGI. For the CDR3, the DNA is TGTGCCAGCACTAAGGAGCCGACGGCTAACTATGGCTACACCTTC. Residues: CASTKEPTANYGYTF.

This chain joins TRBV28 and TRBJ2-7, with D possibly matching TRBD2 (5 bases). V was clipped by 3 bases and J by 6 bases, with 9 bases between them. CDR3 size: 12 residues. Germline loops: CDR1 MDHEN, CDR2 SYDVKM. The CDR3 loop is CASSFKDFEQYF. The CDR3 DNA sequence: TGTGCCAGCAGTTTTAAGGACTTCGAGCAGTACTTC.